This TCR beta chain was sequenced for a study of technical replicates of blood from a few donors. V was shortened by 4 bases and J by 3 bases, with 10 bases between the two germline ends. The CDR3 sequence is 14 residues long. Germline V gene data show CDR1 as SNHLY and CDR2 as FYNNEI. TCRdb keeps only in-frame clones here, not all; method: immunoSEQ multiplex PCR. The sample consists of tens of thousands of clones, roughly 90% of them appearing once. Sequenced input: T cells isolated from PBMCs. The sequence was collected from a human donor in good health. V is TRBV2 and J is TRBJ2-1, with D possibly TRBD2 on 5 matching bases. As DNA, the CDR3 is TGTGCCAGCAGTGCAGTCACTAGCTACAATGAGCAGTTCTTC. Amino acid sequence: CASSAVTSYNEQFF.